These 16 T cell receptor beta chains came from one sample sequenced in a study of response to subunit inactivated influenza vaccine. TCRdb re-called the RT-PCR reads through MiXCR, storing one row per CDR3 protein. The sample lists some 540,000 distinct CDR3 sequences, 20% to 25% occurring once. The same data also went into a second study, on T cells expressing NK-cell markers. From that paper: Template switching by 5'RACE with UMIs generated the TCR beta cDNA.

This specimen was CD4+ T cells sorted from PBMCs, taken 12 days after vaccination. These receptors came from a man aged 45-65 years who received an inactivated influenza vaccine.

The V gene is TRBV30, the J gene TRBJ2-7; D perhaps matches TRBD1 (5 bases). Germline CDR1 and CDR2: GTSNPN and SVGIG (reference sequence). CDR3 size: 13 residues. The V end lost 0 bases, the J end lost 3 bases, and 9 bases lay between the germline ends. DNA of the CDR3: TGTGCCTGGAGTGTAGACAGAAACTACGAGCAGTACTTC. The encoded protein is CAWSVDRNYEQYF. The full variable domain, in which reference TRBV30 and TRBJ2-7 provide the parts outside the CDR3, is SQTIHQWPATLVQPVGSPLSLECTVEGTSNPNLYWYRQAAGRGLQLLFYSVGIGQISSEVPQNLSASRPQDRQFILSSKKLLLSDSGFYLCAWSVDRNYEQYFGPGTRLTVT.

This clonotype came up a few times. CDR3 residues: CASSYRARRPNSNQPQHF. CDR3 coding DNA: TGTGCCAGCAGTTACAGGGCCAGGAGACCTAATAGCAATCAGCCCCAGCATTTT. The chain combines TRBV6-5 with TRBJ1-5; D is ambiguous. CDR1 is MNHEY and CDR2 is SVGAGI in the germline V gene. The CDR3 loop spans 18 amino acids. Trimming cost V 2 bases and J 0 bases, with 17 bases left between them.

The rearrangement uses TRBV25-1 and TRBJ1-1, with D hard to call. Germline CDR1 and CDR2: MGHDK and SYGVNS. This CDR3 is 15 amino acids long. V dropped 2 bases and J dropped 2 bases, with 12 bases sitting between them. The CDR3 region has the DNA TGTGCCAGCAGTGAACACGGTAGCTTAAACACTGAAGCTTTCTTT. Protein sequence: CASSEHGSLNTEAFF.

The sample holds a few counts of this clonotype. This chain connects TRBV7-2 to TRBJ2-3; 9 bases fit TRBD2. Germline lookup yields CDR1 SGHTA and CDR2 FQGNSA. The junction had 3 bases not matched to a gene; V was cut back by 3 bases and J by 5 bases. CDR3 length: 14 residues. CDR3 DNA: TGTGCCAGCAGCTTTGCGGGAGGGATAGATACGCAGTATTTT. It translates to CASSFAGGIDTQYF.

The chain has TRBV3-1 and TRBJ2-5, with a possible D match to TRBD2 (6 bases). The CDR3 is made up of 17 amino acids. V lost 1 base and J 4 bases, leaving 19 bases between the germline ends. Germline values: CDR1 LGHDT, CDR2 YNNKEL (reference sequence). CDR3 sequence: CASSQGAGGGMRETQYF. CDR3 DNA: TGTGCCAGCAGCCAAGGGGCGGGCGGCGGGATGCGAGAGACCCAGTACTTC.

CDR3 in amino acids: CSARARWTSGRVNEQFF. In DNA form, the CDR3 reads TGCAGTGCTAGAGCGAGGTGGACTAGCGGGAGAGTGAATGAGCAGTTCTTC. This chain uses TRBV20-1 with TRBJ2-1; TRBD2 matches at 13 bases. The germline CDR1 and CDR2 sequences are DFQATT and SNEGSKA (reference sequence). Trimming removed 1 base from V and 7 bases from J; junction bases left unmatched: 10. The CDR3 covers 17 residues.

The CDR3 bases are TGTGCCAGCAGTTTACTTACTAGCGGGGTCTCCGGGGAGCTGTTTTTT. It translates to CASSLLTSGVSGELFF. V and J are TRBV28 and TRBJ2-2, with 10 bases that match TRBD2. From germline, CDR1 is MDHEN and CDR2 SYDVKM. V lost 2 bases to trimming and J lost 6 bases; unmatched junction nucleotides: 6. This CDR3 contains 16 residues.

This rearrangement joins TRBV7-2 to TRBJ2-7; D might be TRBD1 or TRBD2, each matching 5 bases. The CDR3 has 16 amino acids. The V gene lost 5 bases and the J gene lost 3 bases, with 20 bases spanning the gap. Germline V lookup: CDR1 SGHTA, CDR2 FQGNSA. The DNA for the CDR3 is TGTGCCAGCAGCGCGTCCGGGACCCAGACTATCTACGAGCAGTACTTC. Its translation: CASSASGTQTIYEQYF.

The rearrangement uses TRBV5-1 and TRBJ2-7, with a tentative D call TRBD1 (6 bases). Germline loops: CDR1 SGHRS, CDR2 YFSETQ. The length of the CDR3 is 14 residues. Trimming took 4 bases from V and 2 from J, leaving 13 bases between them. Written as DNA, the CDR3 is TGCGCCAGCAGCACACAGGGTTCGCCCTACGAGCAGTACTTC. It yields the protein CASSTQGSPYEQYF. The full variable domain, its missing parts supplied by reference TRBV5-1 and TRBJ2-7, is KAGVTQTPRYLIKTRGQQVTLSCSPISGHRSVSWYQQTPGQGLQFLFEYFSETQRNKGNFPGRFSGRQFSNSRSEMNVSTLELGDSALYLCASSTQGSPYEQYFGPGTRLTVT.

The chain has TRBV11-1 and TRBJ2-7; no definite D call. Germline CDR1 SGHAT, CDR2 FQDESV (reference sequence). This CDR3 has 15 residues. Trimming shortened V by 5 bases and J by 2 bases, and 16 bases separated the two germline ends. The CDR3, as DNA: TGTGCCAGCAGCGATGTCCGGGCAGCAACCTACGAGCAGTACTTC. It translates to CASSDVRAATYEQYF.

The chain employs TRBV10-3 and TRBJ2-1; a possible D gene is TRBD2 (6 bases). The CDR3 has 14 amino acids. Germline V gene lookup returns CDR1 ENHRY and CDR2 SYGVKD. The V end lost 1 base, the J end lost 6 bases, and 10 bases lay between the germline ends. CDR3 residues: CAISEFTSPNEQFF. Here the CDR3 DNA reads TGTGCCATCAGTGAGTTTACTAGCCCCAATGAGCAGTTCTTC.

In this sample, this clonotype turned up a few times. J is TRBJ2-3 and V is TRBV20-1, with D perhaps matching TRBD1 (6 bases). The germline CDR1 and CDR2 sequences are DFQATT and SNEGSKA (reference sequence). The V end was cut by 5 bases, the J end by 0 bases, with 15 bases between. The CDR3 length is 15 residues. The CDR3 sequence: CSAAMAQGSTDTQYF. Written as DNA, the CDR3 is TGCAGTGCTGCCATGGCACAGGGAAGCACAGATACGCAGTATTTT.

The J gene is TRBJ1-1, the V gene TRBV6-5; D might be TRBD1 (5 bases). Germline lookup yields CDR1 MNHEY and CDR2 SVGAGI. CDR3 length: 12 amino acids. Trimming left V 6 bases short and J 13 bases short, with 18 bases between. The CDR3 is CASRGDRGTLFF. The CDR3 DNA sequence: TGTGCCAGCAGGGGGGATAGGGGAACGCTTTTCTTT.

This sequence joins TRBV20-1 and TRBJ2-3; 7 bases agree with TRBD2. Per germline, CDR1 DFQATT and CDR2 SNEGSKA (reference sequence). Germline trimming cut 0 bases from V and 2 bases from J; bases unmatched to any gene: 11. CDR3 length: 17 amino acids. Written as DNA, the CDR3 is TGCAGTGCTAGAGAGCGGGGGAGCAGATCTTCCACAGATACGCAGTATTTT. Its protein product is CSARERGSRSSTDTQYF.

This clonotype was seen a handful of times. The chain couples TRBV29-1 to TRBJ2-1; either TRBD1 or TRBD2 may fit D (5 bases each). The germline CDR1 and CDR2 sequences are SQVTM and ANQGSEA. The CDR3 is made up of 16 amino acids. Trimming stripped 4 bases from V and 5 bases from J, with 21 bases between. The CDR3 region has the DNA TGCAGCGTTGGGGGGTGGCGGTGGGAGCAAAACAATGAGCAGTTCTTC. The encoded protein is CSVGGWRWEQNNEQFF.

This clonotype was observed many times. The chain combines TRBV6-2 or TRBV6-3 with TRBJ1-5; maybe TRBD1 (5 bases). CDR3 length: 15 residues. CDR1 MNHEY and CDR2 SVGEGT come from the germline V gene. V was shortened by 2 bases and J by 4 bases, with 12 bases between the two germline ends. The CDR3: CASSYVGGPNQPQHF. The CDR3 DNA reads TGTGCCAGCAGTTACGTGGGGGGTCCGAATCAGCCCCAGCATTTT.